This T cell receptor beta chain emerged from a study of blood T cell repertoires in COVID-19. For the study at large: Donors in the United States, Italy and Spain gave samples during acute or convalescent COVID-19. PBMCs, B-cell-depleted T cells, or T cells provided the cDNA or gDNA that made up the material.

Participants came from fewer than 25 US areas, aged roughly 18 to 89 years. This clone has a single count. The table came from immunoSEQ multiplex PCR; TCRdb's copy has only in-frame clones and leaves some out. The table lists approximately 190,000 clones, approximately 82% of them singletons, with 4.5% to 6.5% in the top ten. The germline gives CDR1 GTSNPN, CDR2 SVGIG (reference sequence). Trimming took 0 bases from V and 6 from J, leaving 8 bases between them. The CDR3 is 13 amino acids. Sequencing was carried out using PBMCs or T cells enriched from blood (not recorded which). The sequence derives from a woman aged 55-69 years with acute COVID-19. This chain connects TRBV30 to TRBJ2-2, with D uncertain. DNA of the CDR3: TGTGCCTGGAGTGTACAGATTTCCGGGGAGCTGTTTTTT. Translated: CAWSVQISGELFF.